Each of the 6 T cell receptor beta chains below was sequenced from the same sample in a study of beta chain features in type 1 diabetes. TCRB transcripts that were expressed got sequenced, as all of the isolated RNA had been reverse transcribed. Sequenced by immunoSEQ multiplex PCR; TCRdb stores in-frame clones only, minus some. The table records about 180,000 clones, 10% to 15% of them present only once. Sequenced input: central memory CD4+ T cells from blood. The receptors shown here come from a young woman in good health.

The V call is TRBV7-9, the J call TRBJ2-5; TRBD1 matches 10 bases. The CDR3 covers 14 residues. Germline V lookup: CDR1 SEHNR, CDR2 FQNEAQ (reference sequence). J lost 4 bases, V lost 4 bases, and 3 bases had no gene match. The CDR3 nucleotides read TGTGCCAGCAGCTCGACAGGGGGCCGAGAGACCCAGTACTTC. Translated: CASSSTGGRETQYF.

This chain connects TRBV7-9 to TRBJ2-7; 8 nucleotides agree with TRBD1. This CDR3 spans 17 amino acids. The germline CDR1 and CDR2 sequences are SEHNR and FQNEAQ (reference sequence). Trimming cost V 4 bases and J 4 bases; bases outside gene matches: 15. The CDR3 DNA reads as TGTGCCAGCAGCTACCCGCCCACCGGACAGGGAAGGTACGAGCAGTACTTC. Amino acid sequence: CASSYPPTGQGRYEQYF.

J is TRBJ1-5 and V is TRBV2; 8 bases match TRBD1. The CDR3 extends over 13 amino acids. After removal of 7 bases from V and 2 bases from J, the junction contained 1 base not matched to a gene. Germline CDR1 and CDR2: SNHLY and FYNNEI. The CDR3 loop reads CASKTGGNQPQHF. CDR3 nucleotides: TGTGCCAGCAAGACAGGGGGCAATCAGCCCCAGCATTTT.

In its sample, this clone was seen a few times. V is TRBV27 and J is TRBJ1-2; no reliable D call. The V and J ends lost 8 bases and 5 bases respectively, with 24 bases between them. CDR1 and CDR2 from the germline V gene are MNHEY and SMNVEV (reference sequence). CDR3 length: 16 amino acids. The CDR3 coding sequence is TGTGCCAGCTTCCGGGCGGGCCGTGGCCTAGGGTATGGCTACACCTTC. Its translation is CASFRAGRGLGYGYTF.

The CDR3 region has the DNA TGTGCCAGCAGCTTGGGGCTAGCGGGAGGGCCGGGTGAGCAGTTCTTC. It encodes CASSLGLAGGPGEQFF. V gene TRBV5-4 combines with J gene TRBJ2-1, with 12 positions matching TRBD2. The ends lost 0 bases at V and 9 bases at J; junction bases unmatched: 7. Germline loops: CDR1 SGHNT, CDR2 YYREEE (reference sequence). CDR3 size: 16 residues.

The rearrangement links TRBV15 to TRBJ2-5, with D tentatively TRBD1 (5 bases). The germline V and J ends were trimmed by 5 bases and 3 bases, with 7 bases remaining between them. Germline values: CDR1 LNHNV, CDR2 YYDKDF (reference sequence). CDR3 length equals 12 residues. The CDR3 DNA sequence: TGTGCCACCAGCCGCAGGGAAGAGACCCAGTACTTC. This sequence encodes CATSRREETQYF.